The 16 T cell receptor beta chains listed next were all sequenced from one sample in a study of blood T cell repertoires in COVID-19. The data were produced by immunoSEQ multiplex PCR, yet TCRdb's version contains in-frame clones alone and is incomplete. Of around 200,000 clones in the sample, about 87% were seen once. Sequencing was done on a sample of peripheral blood. These receptors were taken from a man aged 35-49 years with active or convalescent COVID-19.

In its sample, this clone was seen a few times. This chain links TRBV5-1 with TRBJ2-7, with 8 bases fitting TRBD1. Germline V gene lookup returns CDR1 SGHRS and CDR2 YFSETQ. The CDR3 covers 14 residues. Trimming cost V 4 bases and J 7 bases; bases outside gene matches: 10. CDR3 in amino acids: CASSPRQGAWEQYF. Here the CDR3 DNA reads TGCGCCAGCAGCCCCAGGCAGGGGGCGTGGGAGCAGTACTTC. Full variable domain (rest looked up from reference TRBV5-1 and TRBJ2-7): KAGVTQTPRYLIKTRGQQVTLSCSPISGHRSVSWYQQTPGQGLQFLFEYFSETQRNKGNFPGRFSGRQFSNSRSEMNVSTLELGDSALYLCASSPRQGAWEQYFGPGTRLTVT.

This chain connects TRBV14 to TRBJ1-2; D gene ambiguous. The ends were cut back, 1 base at V and 4 bases at J, with 13 bases in the middle. Germline CDR1 reads SGHDN; CDR2 reads FVKESK. This CDR3 comprises 15 residues. The CDR3 reads CASSQGRRGFYGYTF. The CDR3 DNA is TGTGCCAGCAGCCAAGGACGCCGGGGTTTCTATGGCTACACCTTC.

This chain links TRBV4-1 with TRBJ2-1; 11 bases map to TRBD2. Germline CDR1 reads MGHRA; CDR2 reads YSYEKL. The CDR3 extends over 15 amino acids. V was clipped by 2 bases and J by 8 bases; unmatched bases: 5. The CDR3 protein is CASSQLAGGRDEQFF. The DNA of the CDR3 is TGCGCCAGCAGCCAATTAGCGGGGGGGCGAGATGAGCAGTTCTTC.

The V call is TRBV9, the J call TRBJ2-3; TRBD1 matches 7 bases. V lost 6 bases, J lost 5 bases, and 9 bases stayed unmatched. Per the germline V gene, CDR1 is SGDLS and CDR2 is YYNGEE. The CDR3 loop spans 14 amino acids. The CDR3 sequence: CASTPTGKGDTQYF. For the CDR3, the DNA is TGTGCCAGCACCCCGACAGGGAAGGGAGATACGCAGTATTTT.

This chain uses TRBV5-1 with TRBJ1-6; 11 bases are shared with TRBD1. CDR3 length: 15 residues. Germline V lookup: CDR1 SGHRS, CDR2 YFSETQ. Germline trimming cut 3 bases from V and 7 bases from J; bases unmatched to any gene: 3. DNA for the CDR3: TGCGCCAGCAGCTGGGGACAGGGGGGAAATTCACCCCTCCACTTT. Translating it yields CASSWGQGGNSPLHF.

This clone was observed a single time. The rearrangement uses TRBV9 and TRBJ1-2; TRBD1 might be the D (5 bases). The CDR3 loop spans 12 amino acids. Trimming took off 4 bases at V and 7 bases at J, with 11 bases between the two ends. Germline-derived CDR1 and CDR2 are SGDLS and YYNGEE. The CDR3 sequence is CASSIAGSGYTF. CDR3 DNA: TGTGCCAGCAGCATAGCAGGGTCTGGCTACACCTTC.

The chain couples TRBV30 to TRBJ1-6, with a weak D call TRBD1 (5 bases). Germline CDR1 is GTSNPN and CDR2 is SVGIG (reference sequence). V was cut by 6 bases and J by 10 bases, with 22 bases left in between. The CDR3 is 15 residues long. The CDR3 bases are TGTGCCTGCACCCCGAGGCTAGGGGTTGGGTCACCCCTCCACTTT. It translates to CACTPRLGVGSPLHF.

The rearrangement links TRBV24-1 to TRBJ2-5; TRBD1 matches at 7 bases. V was clipped by 2 bases and J by 4 bases; unmatched bases: 9. The CDR3 extends over 16 amino acids. Germline assignment: CDR1 KGHDR and CDR2 SFDVKD. CDR3 in amino acids: CATSDWATGQRETQYF. The CDR3 DNA follows: TGTGCCACCAGTGATTGGGCGACAGGGCAAAGAGAGACCCAGTACTTC.

The CDR3 DNA is TGCAGCGTGTGGTTGAGCTCTGGGGCCAACGTCCTGACTTTC. Encoded protein: CSVWLSSGANVLTF. The J gene is TRBJ2-6, the V gene TRBV29-1; D unclear. V was cut by 6 bases and J by 0 bases, with 9 bases left in between. This CDR3 is built from 14 residues. Per germline, CDR1 SQVTM and CDR2 ANQGSEA.

J is TRBJ1-6 and V is TRBV6-9, with 11 bases aligning to TRBD1. CDR1 is MNHGY, CDR2 SVAAGI, per germline. The length of the CDR3 is 19 residues. V lost 7 bases and J lost 7; bases outside the gene matches: 18. The CDR3 loop reads CASIPGTGGRAFRNSPLHF. As DNA, the CDR3 is TGTGCCAGCATCCCCGGGACAGGGGGTCGGGCGTTCAGGAATTCACCCCTCCACTTT.

This chain's CDR3 is CASSLVETYSGGYTF. The CDR3 DNA follows: TGTGCCAGCAGCTTAGTTGAAACTTACTCGGGTGGCTACACCTTC. The V call is TRBV7-9, the J call TRBJ1-2; D is unresolved. V shed 1 base and J shed 7 bases, with 16 bases lying between them. The CDR3 runs to 15 residues. Germline V lookup: CDR1 SEHNR, CDR2 FQNEAQ (reference sequence).

The V and J genes are TRBV6-5 and TRBJ2-5; TRBD1 matches at 7 bases. J lost 2 bases, V lost 6 bases, and 9 bases had no gene match. CDR1 and CDR2 (germline): MNHEY, SVGAGI. The CDR3 covers 15 residues. The CDR3 loop reads CASRSDRVGQETQYF. CDR3 nucleotides: TGTGCCAGCAGATCCGACAGGGTTGGGCAAGAGACCCAGTACTTC.

This sequence joins TRBV7-2 and TRBJ1-1; D is undetermined. The CDR3 is made up of 14 amino acids. The germline V gene encodes CDR1 SGHTA and CDR2 FQGNSA. V dropped 1 base and J dropped 7 bases, with 13 bases sitting between them. The CDR3 nucleotides are TGTGCCAGCAGCTTAGTTGGGCAACAGATTGAAGCTTTCTTT. This encodes CASSLVGQQIEAFF.

The V gene is TRBV5-4, the J gene TRBJ1-2; 7 positions agree with TRBD1. Unmatched junction bases numbered 11, after V lost 7 bases and J lost 8 bases. The CDR3 is made up of 13 amino acids. Germline V gene lookup returns CDR1 SGHNT and CDR2 YYREEE (reference sequence). CDR3 sequence reads: CASSQGSGWGYTF. CDR3 nucleotides: TGTGCCAGCTCACAGGGGAGTGGTTGGGGCTACACCTTC.

This rearrangement joins TRBV20-1 to TRBJ2-1; TRBD2 is a possible D gene (5 bases). The germline V gene encodes CDR1 DFQATT and CDR2 SNEGSKA (reference sequence). Deletions cut 6 bases from V and 7 bases from J, with 10 bases between. The CDR3 runs to 11 residues. The CDR3 DNA follows: TGCAGTGCCCGAGGGCCAAATGAGCAGTTCTTC. This translates into CSARGPNEQFF.

The chain couples TRBV6-2 or TRBV6-3 to TRBJ1-2; D not certain. Trimming removed 0 bases from V and 4 bases from J, with 12 bases in between. This CDR3 contains 15 residues. Germline V gene sequence: CDR1 MNHEY, CDR2 SVGEGT. Here the CDR3 reads CASSYSAQASYGYTF. The CDR3 DNA is TGTGCCAGCAGTTACTCGGCCCAAGCGAGCTATGGCTACACCTTC.